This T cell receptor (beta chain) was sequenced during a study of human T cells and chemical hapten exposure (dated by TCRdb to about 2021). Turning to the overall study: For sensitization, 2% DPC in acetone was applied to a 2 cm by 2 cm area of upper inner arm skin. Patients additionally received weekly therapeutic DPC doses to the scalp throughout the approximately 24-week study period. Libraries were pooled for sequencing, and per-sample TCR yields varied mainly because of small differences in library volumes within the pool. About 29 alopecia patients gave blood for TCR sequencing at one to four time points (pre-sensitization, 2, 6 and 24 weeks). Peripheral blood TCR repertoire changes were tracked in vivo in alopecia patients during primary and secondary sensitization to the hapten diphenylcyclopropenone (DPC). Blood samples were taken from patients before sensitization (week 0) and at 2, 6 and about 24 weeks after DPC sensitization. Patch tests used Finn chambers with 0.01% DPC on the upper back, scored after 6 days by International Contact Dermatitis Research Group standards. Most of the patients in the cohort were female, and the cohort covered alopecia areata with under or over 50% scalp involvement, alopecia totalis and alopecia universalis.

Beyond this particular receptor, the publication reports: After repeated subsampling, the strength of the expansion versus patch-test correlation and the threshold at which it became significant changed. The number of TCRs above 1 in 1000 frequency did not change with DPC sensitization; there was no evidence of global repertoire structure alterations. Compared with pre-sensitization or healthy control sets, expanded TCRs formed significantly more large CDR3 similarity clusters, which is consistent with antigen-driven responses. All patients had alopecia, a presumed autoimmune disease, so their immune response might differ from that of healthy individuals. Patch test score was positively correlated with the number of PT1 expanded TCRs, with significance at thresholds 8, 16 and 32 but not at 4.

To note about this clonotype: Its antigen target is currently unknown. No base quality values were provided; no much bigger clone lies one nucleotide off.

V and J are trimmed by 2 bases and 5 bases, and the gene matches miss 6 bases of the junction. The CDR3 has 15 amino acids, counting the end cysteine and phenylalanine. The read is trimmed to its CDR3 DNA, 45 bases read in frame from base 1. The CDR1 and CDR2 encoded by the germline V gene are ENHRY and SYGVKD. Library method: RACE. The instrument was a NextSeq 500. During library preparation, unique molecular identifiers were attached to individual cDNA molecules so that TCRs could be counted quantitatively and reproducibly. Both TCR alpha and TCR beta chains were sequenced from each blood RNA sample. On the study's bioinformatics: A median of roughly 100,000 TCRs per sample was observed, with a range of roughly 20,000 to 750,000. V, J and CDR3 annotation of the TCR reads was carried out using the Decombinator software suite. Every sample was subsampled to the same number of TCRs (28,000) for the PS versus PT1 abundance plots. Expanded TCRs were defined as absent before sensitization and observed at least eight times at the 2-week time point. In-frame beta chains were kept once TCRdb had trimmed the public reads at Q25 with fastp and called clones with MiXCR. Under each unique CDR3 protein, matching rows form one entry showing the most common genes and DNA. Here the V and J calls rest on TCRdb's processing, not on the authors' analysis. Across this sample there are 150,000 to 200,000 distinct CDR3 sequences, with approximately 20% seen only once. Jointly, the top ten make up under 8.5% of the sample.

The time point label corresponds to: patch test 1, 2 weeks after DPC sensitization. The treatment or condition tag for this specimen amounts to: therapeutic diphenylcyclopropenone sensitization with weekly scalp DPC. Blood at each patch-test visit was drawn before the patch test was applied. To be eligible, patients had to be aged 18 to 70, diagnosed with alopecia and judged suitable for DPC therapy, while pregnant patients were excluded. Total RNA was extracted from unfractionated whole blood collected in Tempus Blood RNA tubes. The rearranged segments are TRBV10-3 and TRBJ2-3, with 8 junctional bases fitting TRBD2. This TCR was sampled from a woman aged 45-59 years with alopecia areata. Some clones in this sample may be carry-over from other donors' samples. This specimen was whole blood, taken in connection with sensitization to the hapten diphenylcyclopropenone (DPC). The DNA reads TGTGCCATCAGTGAGGGAGCGGGAGCTGGAGATACGCAGTATTTT. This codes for CAISEGAGAGDTQYF.